A selection of T cell receptor beta chains follows, all from one sample in a study of technical replicates of blood from a few donors. The repertoire was sequenced with immunoSEQ multiplex PCR; TCRdb's copy has only in-frame clones and lacks some. The sample contains more than 70,000 clones, about 96% of which appear only once. Input material: T cells isolated from PBMCs. These receptors came from a human donor in good health. CDR3s include the opening cysteine and the closing phenylalanine or tryptophan. The D gene is left open where the match is weak. The size of a clone is reported for some rows only, either as once, few or many, or as a class for expanded clones.

v_gene	abundance	d_gene	j_gene	CDR3aa	CDR3nt
TRBV27	-	TRBD1	TRBJ2-5	CATKSRDRGRGQETQYF	TGTGCCACCAAGTCCCGGGACAGGGGTCGGGGCCAAGAGACCCAGTACTTC
TRBV7-6	-	-	TRBJ2-7	CASSLGQDSYEQYF	TGTGCCAGCAGCTTAGGGCAGGACTCCTACGAGCAGTACTTC
TRBV2	-	TRBD2	TRBJ2-5	CASGGDSQETQYF	TGTGCCAGCGGGGGGGACTCCCAAGAGACCCAGTACTTC
TRBV9	-	TRBD2	TRBJ2-3	CASSAGLAGGLEPSDTQYF	TGTGCCAGCAGCGCCGGACTAGCGGGGGGGCTGGAGCCTTCAGATACGCAGTATTTT
TRBV4-1	-	TRBD2	TRBJ2-5	CASSQEPGLAGVETQYF	TGCGCCAGCAGCCAAGAGCCCGGACTAGCGGGAGTAGAGACCCAGTACTTC
TRBV7-6	once	-	TRBJ2-7	CASSSTYRSYEQYF	TGTGCCAGCAGCTCGACTTACCGCTCCTACGAGCAGTACTTC
TRBV29-1	-	TRBD1	TRBJ2-5	CSVQPGQGIETQYF	TGCAGCGTTCAACCGGGACAGGGTATTGAGACCCAGTACTTC
TRBV11-3	-	-	TRBJ1-6	CASSSYFRGLSSPLHF	TGTGCCAGCAGCTCATATTTCCGGGGACTCTCCTCACCCCTCCACTTT
TRBV7-9	-	-	TRBJ2-5	CASSSMGAKETQYF	TGTGCCAGCAGCTCCATGGGCGCGAAAGAGACCCAGTACTTC
TRBV6-1	-	-	TRBJ2-2	CASSVPRRGGRSNTGELFF	TGTGCCAGCAGTGTTCCTCGTCGGGGAGGACGTTCGAACACCGGGGAGCTGTTTTTT
TRBV7-9	-	TRBD1	TRBJ1-1	CASSFVRQGVPEAFF	TGTGCCAGCAGCTTTGTGAGACAGGGGGTCCCTGAAGCTTTCTTT
TRBV25-1	-	-	TRBJ2-5	CASSERSQETQYF	TGTGCCAGCAGTGAGCGGTCCCAAGAGACCCAGTACTTC
TRBV2	-	TRBD2	TRBJ2-3	CASVGTSGNTQYF	TGTGCCAGCGTTGGGACTAGCGGTAATACGCAGTATTTT
TRBV29-1	-	-	TRBJ2-1	CSVEEVERGTYNEQFF	TGCAGCGTTGAAGAGGTGGAGAGGGGGACATACAATGAGCAGTTCTTC
TRBV5-1	-	-	TRBJ2-1	CASSSRSSYNEQFF	TGCGCCAGCAGCTCGCGGAGCTCCTACAATGAGCAGTTCTTC
TRBV4-1	many	-	TRBJ1-1	CASSQVLWGVQAFF	TGCGCCAGCAGCCAAGTACTTTGGGGGGTCCAAGCTTTCTTT
TRBV10-1	-	TRBD1	TRBJ2-7	CASSEYSRTGGSGAPYEQYF	TGCGCCAGCAGTGAGTATTCCCGGACAGGGGGCAGCGGAGCCCCCTACGAGCAGTACTTC
TRBV11-2	-	-	TRBJ2-7	CASSLISGAGRTREQYF	TGTGCCAGCAGCTTAATTTCCGGGGCGGGAAGGACCCGCGAGCAGTACTTC
TRBV9	-	TRBD1	TRBJ1-2	CASSEGGAFYGYTF	TGTGCCAGCAGCGAAGGGGGCGCTTTCTATGGCTACACCTTC
TRBV30	-	-	TRBJ1-2	CAWSVLGVYGYTF	TGTGCCTGGAGTGTACTGGGAGTCTATGGCTACACCTTC
TRBV7-9	once	-	TRBJ2-1	CASSPDYSHEQFF	TGTGCCAGCAGCCCGGACTACTCTCATGAGCAGTTCTTC
TRBV12-5	-	TRBD1	TRBJ2-7	CASGLGTGAEQYF	TGTGCTAGTGGTTTGGGGACAGGGGCCGAGCAGTACTTC
TRBV4-1	-	TRBD2	TRBJ2-1	CASSQGTVSGGDNEQFF	TGCGCCAGCAGCCAAGGGACGGTTAGCGGGGGGGACAATGAGCAGTTCTTC
TRBV6-6	-	TRBD1	TRBJ2-7	CASSYGGTGAYEQYF	TGTGCCAGCAGTTACGGCGGGACAGGGGCCTACGAGCAGTACTTC
TRBV28	-	TRBD2	TRBJ2-7	CASSLIRWGRGYEQYF	TGTGCCAGCAGTTTAATTCGTTGGGGGAGGGGTTACGAGCAGTACTTC
TRBV9	-	TRBD1	TRBJ1-6	CASSRDRAPLHF	TGTGCCAGCAGCCGGGACAGAGCTCCCCTCCACTTT
TRBV25-1	-	-	TRBJ1-4	CASSESDRLNEKLFF	TGTGCCAGCAGTGAATCTGACAGGCTCAATGAAAAACTGTTTTTT
TRBV10-2	-	TRBD1	TRBJ2-7	CASLTGKTYEQYF	TGCGCCAGTCTGACAGGGAAAACCTACGAGCAGTACTTC